This T cell receptor beta chain is drawn from a study of blood T cell repertoires in COVID-19. Looking at the study overall: Researchers got acute and convalescent COVID-19 samples from the United States, Italy and Spain.

Original analysis: Reference gene primer amplification gave estimated nucleated cell counts. Produced via immunoSEQ multiplex PCR; TCRdb's table is partial and in-frame only. V, J and clone size are those of that table, while D and trimming were read from the DNA. The sample lists hundreds of thousands of clones; 90% were seen once. All enrollees were roughly 18 to 89 years old and from around 25 US areas. Germline CDR1 SGHVS, CDR2 FNYEAQ. Losses at the gene ends were 2 bases for V and 3 bases for J; bases not matched to a gene: 6. CDR3 length: 15 amino acids. Sequenced: PBMCs or T cells enriched from blood (not recorded which). The chain carries TRBV7-6 and TRBJ2-7; 8 bases agree with TRBD1. This clonotype was obtained from a man younger than 40 who had been exposed to COVID-19. CDR3 protein: CASSLKQGDGYEQYF. The CDR3 region has the DNA TGTGCCAGCAGCTTAAAACAGGGGGACGGCTACGAGCAGTACTTC.